A single sample gave rise to the 3 T cell receptor beta chains below, sequenced in a study of T-cell reconstitution after alpha-beta-depleted transplantation in children. Unique molecular identifiers were incorporated when the TCRbeta library was constructed. TCRdb analysed the PCR reads with MiXCR anew, one entry per CDR3 protein. The table records about 160,000 distinct CDR3 sequences, around 10% of them present only once. The starting material was PBMCs, obtained before TCRalphabeta/CD19-depleted stem cell transplant. Receptors were obtained from a boy between 2 and 10 years old with acute myeloid leukemia, due to receive a stem cell transplant.

Many counts were recorded for this clonotype. The chain links TRBV29-1 to TRBJ2-7, with 7 bases that match TRBD2. Germline loops: CDR1 SQVTM, CDR2 ANQGSEA. Trimming removed 6 bases from V and 8 bases from J; junction bases left unmatched: 10. The length of the CDR3 is 12 residues. The CDR3 region is CSVRMGGEKQYF. The DNA for the CDR3 is TGCAGCGTCCGCATGGGAGGGGAGAAGCAGTACTTC.

This clonotype was observed a handful of times. The V and J genes are TRBV2 and TRBJ2-5; TRBD2 might be the D (6 bases). Trimming pared 10 bases from V and 2 bases from J, leaving 17 bases between. The CDR3 sequence is 14 residues long. Germline CDR1 reads SNHLY; CDR2 reads FYNNEI. CDR3 nucleotides: TGTGCCAACTCCGGGACTCACTCACAAGAGACCCAGTACTTC. It codes for CANSGTHSQETQYF.

This clonotype was seen at least ten times. The chain is built from TRBV21-1 and TRBJ2-3; the DNA was not used to check the table's D call, TRBD1. TRBV21-1 is a recognized pseudogene. The CDR3 runs 16 residues. CDR3 in DNA: TGTGCCAGCAGCAAAGCGGGACAGGGGAGCACAGATACGCAGTATTTT. Translation: CASSKAGQGSTDTQYF.